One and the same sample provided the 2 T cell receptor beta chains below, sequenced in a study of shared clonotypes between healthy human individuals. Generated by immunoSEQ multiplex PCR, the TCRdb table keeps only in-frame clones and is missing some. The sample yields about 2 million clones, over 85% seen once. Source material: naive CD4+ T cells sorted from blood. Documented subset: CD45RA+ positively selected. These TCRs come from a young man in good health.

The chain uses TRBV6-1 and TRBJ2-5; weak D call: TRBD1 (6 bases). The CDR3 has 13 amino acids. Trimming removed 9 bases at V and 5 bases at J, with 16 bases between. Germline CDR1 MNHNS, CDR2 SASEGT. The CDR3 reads CASLQQGSETQYF. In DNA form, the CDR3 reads TGTGCCAGTTTACAACAGGGTTCGGAGACCCAGTACTTC.

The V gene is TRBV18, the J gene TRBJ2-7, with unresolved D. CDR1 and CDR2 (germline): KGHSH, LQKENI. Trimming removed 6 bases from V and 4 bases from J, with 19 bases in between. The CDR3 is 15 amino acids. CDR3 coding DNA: TGTGCCAGCTCGGCGACGGCTACTACTTCTTACGAGCAGTACTTC. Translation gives CASSATATTSYEQYF. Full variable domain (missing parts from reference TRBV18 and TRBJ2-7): NAGVMQNPRHLVRRRGQEARLRCSPMKGHSHVYWYRQLPEEGLKFMVYLQKENIIDESGMPKERFSAEFPKEGPSILRIQQVVRGDSAAYFCASSATATTSYEQYFGPGTRLTVT.